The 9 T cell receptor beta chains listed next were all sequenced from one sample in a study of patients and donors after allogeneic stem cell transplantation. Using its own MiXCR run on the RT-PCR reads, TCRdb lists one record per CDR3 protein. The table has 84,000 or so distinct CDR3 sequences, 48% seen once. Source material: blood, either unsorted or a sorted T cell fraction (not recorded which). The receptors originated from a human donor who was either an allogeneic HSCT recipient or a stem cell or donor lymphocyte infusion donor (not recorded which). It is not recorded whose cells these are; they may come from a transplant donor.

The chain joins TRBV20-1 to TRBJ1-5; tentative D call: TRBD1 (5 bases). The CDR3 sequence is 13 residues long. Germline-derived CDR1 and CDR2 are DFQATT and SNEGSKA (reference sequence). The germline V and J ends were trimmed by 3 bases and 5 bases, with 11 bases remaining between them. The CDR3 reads CSASDTGYQPQHF. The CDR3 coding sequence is TGCAGTGCTAGCGATACAGGTTATCAGCCCCAGCATTTT.

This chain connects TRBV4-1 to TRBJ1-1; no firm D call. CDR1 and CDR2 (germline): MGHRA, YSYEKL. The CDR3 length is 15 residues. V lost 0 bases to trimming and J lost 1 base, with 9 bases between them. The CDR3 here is CASSQDGKGNTEAFF. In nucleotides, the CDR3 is TGCGCCAGCAGCCAAGATGGGAAAGGGAACACTGAAGCTTTCTTT.

The CDR3 DNA follows: TGTGCCATCTTCATTGACACTGAAGCTTTCTTT. Translating it yields CAIFIDTEAFF. The chain carries TRBV28 and TRBJ1-1; D unresolved. The CDR3 is 11 amino acids. The germline V gene encodes CDR1 MDHEN and CDR2 SYDVKM. Trimming shortened V by 10 bases and J by 3 bases, and 9 bases separated the two germline ends.

The CDR3 bases are TGCGCCAGCAGCCAAGATCCTTCCCCAGCCCAGGGGACCCAGTACTTC. It encodes CASSQDPSPAQGTQYF. The rearrangement links TRBV4-1 to TRBJ2-5; a weak D match, TRBD1 (5 bases). Trimming left V 0 bases short and J 7 bases short, with 18 bases between. Germline assignment: CDR1 MGHRA and CDR2 YSYEKL. The CDR3 covers 16 residues.

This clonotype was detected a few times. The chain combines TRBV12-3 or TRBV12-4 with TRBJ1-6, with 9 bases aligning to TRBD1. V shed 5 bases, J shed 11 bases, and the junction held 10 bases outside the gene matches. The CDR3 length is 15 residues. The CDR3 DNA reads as TGTGCCAGCAGTCCATCGGGACAGGGTCAACCACCCCTCCACTTT. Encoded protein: CASSPSGQGQPPLHF.

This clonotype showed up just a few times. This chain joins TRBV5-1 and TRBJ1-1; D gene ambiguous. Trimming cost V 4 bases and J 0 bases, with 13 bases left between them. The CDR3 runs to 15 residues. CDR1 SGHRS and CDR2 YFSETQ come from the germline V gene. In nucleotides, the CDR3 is TGCGCCAGCAGCAACCTAGACACAATGAACACTGAAGCTTTCTTT. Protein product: CASSNLDTMNTEAFF.

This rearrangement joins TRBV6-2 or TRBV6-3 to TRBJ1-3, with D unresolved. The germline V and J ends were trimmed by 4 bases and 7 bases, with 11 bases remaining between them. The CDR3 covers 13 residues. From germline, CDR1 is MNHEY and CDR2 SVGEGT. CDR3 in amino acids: CASSFVAWNTIYF. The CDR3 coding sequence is TGTGCCAGCAGTTTCGTGGCGTGGAACACCATATATTTT.

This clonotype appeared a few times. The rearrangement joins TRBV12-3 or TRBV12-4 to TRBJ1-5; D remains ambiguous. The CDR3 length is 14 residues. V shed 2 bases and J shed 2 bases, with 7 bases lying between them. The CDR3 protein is CASSLMGGNQPQHF. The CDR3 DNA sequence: TGTGCCAGCAGTTTAATGGGTGGCAATCAGCCCCAGCATTTT.

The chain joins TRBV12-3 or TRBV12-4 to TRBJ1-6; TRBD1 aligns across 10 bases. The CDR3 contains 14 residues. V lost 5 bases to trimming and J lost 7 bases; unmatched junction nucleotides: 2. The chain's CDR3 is CASSTGQGNSPLHF. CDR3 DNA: TGTGCCAGCAGTACGGGACAGGGGAATTCACCCCTCCACTTT.